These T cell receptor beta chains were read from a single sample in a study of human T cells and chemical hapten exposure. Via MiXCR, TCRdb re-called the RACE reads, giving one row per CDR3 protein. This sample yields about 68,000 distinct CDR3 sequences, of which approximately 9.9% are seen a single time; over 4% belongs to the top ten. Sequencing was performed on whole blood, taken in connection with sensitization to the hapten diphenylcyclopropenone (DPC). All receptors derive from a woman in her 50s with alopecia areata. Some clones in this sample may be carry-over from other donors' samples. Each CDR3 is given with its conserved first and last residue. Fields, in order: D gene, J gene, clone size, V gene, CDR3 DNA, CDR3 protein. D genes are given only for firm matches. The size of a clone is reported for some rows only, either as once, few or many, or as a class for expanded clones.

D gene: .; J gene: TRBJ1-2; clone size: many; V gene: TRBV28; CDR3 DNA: TGTGCCAGCAGTTGGGTGGCCCCCACTAACTATGGCTACACCTTC; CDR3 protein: CASSWVAPTNYGYTF
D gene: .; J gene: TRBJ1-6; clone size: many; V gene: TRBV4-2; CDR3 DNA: TGTGCCAGCAGCCAAGGGGCACGCGGGCGGTATAATTCACCCCTCCACTTT; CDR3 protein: CASSQGARGRYNSPLHF
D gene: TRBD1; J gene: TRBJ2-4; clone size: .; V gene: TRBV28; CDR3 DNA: TGTGCCAGCAGTCCATGGGGACAGGTCTTAGCCAAAAACATTCAGTACTTC; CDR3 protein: CASSPWGQVLAKNIQYF
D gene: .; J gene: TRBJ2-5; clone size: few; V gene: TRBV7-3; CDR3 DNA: TGTGCCAGCAGCCCATCAACAGGGTACCAAGAGACCCAGTACTTC; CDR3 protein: CASSPSTGYQETQYF
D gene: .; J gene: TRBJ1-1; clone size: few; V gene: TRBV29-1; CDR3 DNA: TGCAGCGTTGAAGACAGGGAAGCTTTCTTT; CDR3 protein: CSVEDREAFF
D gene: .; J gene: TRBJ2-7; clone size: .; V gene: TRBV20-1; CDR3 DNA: TGCAGTGCTACCGACAGGACATCCTACGAGCAGTACTTC; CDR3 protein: CSATDRTSYEQYF
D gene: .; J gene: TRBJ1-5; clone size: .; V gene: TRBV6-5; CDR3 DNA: TGTGCCAGCAGGCGACAGGATCGGAGCAATCAGCCCCAGCATTTT; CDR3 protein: CASRRQDRSNQPQHF
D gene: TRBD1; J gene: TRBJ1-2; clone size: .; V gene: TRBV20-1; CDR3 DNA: TGCAGTGCAAGACAGGGGGCAGGGGATGGCTACACCTTC; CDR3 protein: CSARQGAGDGYTF
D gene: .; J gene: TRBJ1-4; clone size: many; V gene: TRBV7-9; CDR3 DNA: TGTGCCAGCAGCTTACTGGAACCGATTACTGAAAAACTGTTTTTT; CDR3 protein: CASSLLEPITEKLFF
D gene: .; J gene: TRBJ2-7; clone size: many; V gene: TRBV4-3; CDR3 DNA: TGCGCCAGCAGCCAAGATCGGGACCGATCCTACGAGCAGTACTTC; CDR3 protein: CASSQDRDRSYEQYF
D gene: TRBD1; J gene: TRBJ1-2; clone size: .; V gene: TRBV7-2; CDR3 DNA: TGTGCCAGCAGCTTCCGGGACAGGGATCATGGCTACACCTTC; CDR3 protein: CASSFRDRDHGYTF
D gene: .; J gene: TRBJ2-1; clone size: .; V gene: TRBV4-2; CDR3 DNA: TGTGCCAGCAGCCAACTTCTCGCAGGGGCCTCCTACAATGAGCAGTTCTTC; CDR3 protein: CASSQLLAGASYNEQFF
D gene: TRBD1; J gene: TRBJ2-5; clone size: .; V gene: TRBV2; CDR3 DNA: TGTGCCAGCAGGGGACAGGGGGCGAGAGAGACCCAGTACTTC; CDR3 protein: CASRGQGARETQYF
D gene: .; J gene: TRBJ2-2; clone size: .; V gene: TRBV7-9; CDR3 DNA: TGTGCCAGCAGCTTAAACTCAAACAGGGTTACCGGGGAGCTGTTTTTT; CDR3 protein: CASSLNSNRVTGELFF
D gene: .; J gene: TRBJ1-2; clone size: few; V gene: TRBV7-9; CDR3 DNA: TGTGCCAGCAGCTTAACGACGGTCGATGGCTACACCTTC; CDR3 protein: CASSLTTVDGYTF
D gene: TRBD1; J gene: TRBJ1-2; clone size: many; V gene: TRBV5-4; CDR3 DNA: TGTGCCAGCAGCTTGCTGGACAGGGGGCGAGGCTACACCTTC; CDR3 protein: CASSLLDRGRGYTF
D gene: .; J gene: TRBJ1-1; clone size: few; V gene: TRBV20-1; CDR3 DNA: TGCAGTGCTAGAGCCCTCTTATGGCGGGGTCGGAACACTGAAGCTTTCTTT; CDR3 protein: CSARALLWRGRNTEAFF
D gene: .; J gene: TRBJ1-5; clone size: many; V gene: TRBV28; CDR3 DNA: TGTGCCAGCAGTTCGACGCCGCTTAGCAATCAGCCCCAGCATTTT; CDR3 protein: CASSSTPLSNQPQHF
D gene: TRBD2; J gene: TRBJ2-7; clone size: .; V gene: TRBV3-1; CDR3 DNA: TGTGCCAGCAGCCCCTGGACTAGCGGGAGCTACGAGCAGTACTTC; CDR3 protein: CASSPWTSGSYEQYF
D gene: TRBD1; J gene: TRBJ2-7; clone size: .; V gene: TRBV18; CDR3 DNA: TGTGCCAGCTCACCCACGACAGGGGGACTGGTGTACGAGCAGTACTTC; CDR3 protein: CASSPTTGGLVYEQYF
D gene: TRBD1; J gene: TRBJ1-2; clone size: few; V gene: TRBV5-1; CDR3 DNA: TGCGCCAGCAGCTTTCACAGGGGAGGCGGCTACACCTTC; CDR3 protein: CASSFHRGGGYTF
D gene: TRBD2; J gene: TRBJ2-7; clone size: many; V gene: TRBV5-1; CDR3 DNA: TGCGCCAGCAGCTTGGATGGTAGCGGGACTGGCGAGCAGTACTTC; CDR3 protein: CASSLDGSGTGEQYF
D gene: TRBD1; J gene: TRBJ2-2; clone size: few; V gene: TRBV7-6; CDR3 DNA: TGTGCCAGCAGCGACGGACAGGGGGCGAACGGGGAGCTGTTTTTT; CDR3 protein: CASSDGQGANGELFF
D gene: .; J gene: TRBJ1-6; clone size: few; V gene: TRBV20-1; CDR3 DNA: TGCAGTGCCAGCCGCGGAGATTCACCCCTCCACTTT; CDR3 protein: CSASRGDSPLHF
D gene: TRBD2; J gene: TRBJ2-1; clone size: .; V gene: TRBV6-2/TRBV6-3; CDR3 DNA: TGTGCCAGCAGTTTTAGCGGGGCACTAGGAAATGAGCAGTTCTTC; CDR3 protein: CASSFSGALGNEQFF
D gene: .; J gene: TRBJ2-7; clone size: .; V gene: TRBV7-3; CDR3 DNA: TGTGCCAGCAGCTTAATCGTGGACGGCGAGCAGTACTTC; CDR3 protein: CASSLIVDGEQYF
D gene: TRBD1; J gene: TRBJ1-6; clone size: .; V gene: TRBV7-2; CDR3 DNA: TGTGCCAGCAGCTGGGGACAGGAGAATAATTCACCCCTCCACTTT; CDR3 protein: CASSWGQENNSPLHF
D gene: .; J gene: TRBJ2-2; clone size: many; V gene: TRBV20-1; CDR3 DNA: TGCAGTGCTAGCGAAGAATTCCAGGGGTACACCGGGGAGCTGTTTTTT; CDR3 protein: CSASEEFQGYTGELFF
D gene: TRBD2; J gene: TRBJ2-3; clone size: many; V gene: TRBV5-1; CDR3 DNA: TGCGCCAGCAGTTTCAGCGGGAGTAGCACAGATACGCAGTATTTT; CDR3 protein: CASSFSGSSTDTQYF
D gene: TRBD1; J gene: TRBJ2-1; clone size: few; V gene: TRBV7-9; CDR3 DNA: TGTGCCAGCAGCTCCGGGACAGGGTCCAATGAGCAGTTCTTC; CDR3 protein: CASSSGTGSNEQFF
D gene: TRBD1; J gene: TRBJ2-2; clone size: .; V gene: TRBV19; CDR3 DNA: TGTGCCAGTATCCCGACAGGGGGCAGGTCCGGGGAGCTGTTTTTT; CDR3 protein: CASIPTGGRSGELFF
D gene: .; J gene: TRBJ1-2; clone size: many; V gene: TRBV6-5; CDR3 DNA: TGTGCCACATACGGTTCAAGAGATAACTATGGCTACACCTTC; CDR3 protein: CATYGSRDNYGYTF
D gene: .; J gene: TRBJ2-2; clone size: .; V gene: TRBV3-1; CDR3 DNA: TGTGCCAGCAGCACACGTCAGGGCGCTACCGGGGAGCTGTTTTTT; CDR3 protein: CASSTRQGATGELFF
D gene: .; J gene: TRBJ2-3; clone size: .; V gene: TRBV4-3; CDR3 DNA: TGCGCCAGCAGCAAAAACACAAGGTTCACAGATACGCAGTATTTT; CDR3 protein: CASSKNTRFTDTQYF
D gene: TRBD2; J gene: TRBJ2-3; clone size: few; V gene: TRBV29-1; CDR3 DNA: TGCAGCTCCTTGACTAGCGGTACCACAGATACGCAGTATTTT; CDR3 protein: CSSLTSGTTDTQYF
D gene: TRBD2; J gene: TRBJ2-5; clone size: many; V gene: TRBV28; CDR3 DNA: TGTGCCAGCACTACTCCCCTGAGAGCGGGAGGGACGGAGACCCAGTACTTC; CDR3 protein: CASTTPLRAGGTETQYF
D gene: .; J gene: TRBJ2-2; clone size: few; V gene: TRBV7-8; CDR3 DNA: TGTGCCAGCAGCTCCTGGTCGATTGCGGGAACCACCGGGGAGCTGTTTTTT; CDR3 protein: CASSSWSIAGTTGELFF
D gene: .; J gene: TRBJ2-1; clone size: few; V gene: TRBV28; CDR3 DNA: TGTGCCAGCATGGGACCCCCCGGCATCAATGAGCAGTTCTTC; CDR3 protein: CASMGPPGINEQFF
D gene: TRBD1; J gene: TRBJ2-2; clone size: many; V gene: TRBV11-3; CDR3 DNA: TGTGCCAGCAGCCCTCGGACAGGGCACGGGGAGCTGTTTTTT; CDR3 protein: CASSPRTGHGELFF
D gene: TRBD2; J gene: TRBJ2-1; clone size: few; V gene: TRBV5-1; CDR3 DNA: TGCGCCAGCAGCTGGGGACTAGCGGGGGACAATGAGCAGTTCTTC; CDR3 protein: CASSWGLAGDNEQFF
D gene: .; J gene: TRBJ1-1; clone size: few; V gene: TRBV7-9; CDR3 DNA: TGTGCCAGCAGCACTCCCCCGGGGGCTTTGGACACTGAAGCTTTCTTT; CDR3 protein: CASSTPPGALDTEAFF
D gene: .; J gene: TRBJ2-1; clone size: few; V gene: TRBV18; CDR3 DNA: TGTGCCAGCTCACCCCAGACAGAGCGCCTCTCCTACAATGAGCAGTTCTTC; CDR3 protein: CASSPQTERLSYNEQFF
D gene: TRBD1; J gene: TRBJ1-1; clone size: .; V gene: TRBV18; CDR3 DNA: TGTGCCAGCTCACCAAGGCAGGGGGGCCTTCACACTGAAGCTTTCTTT; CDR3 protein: CASSPRQGGLHTEAFF
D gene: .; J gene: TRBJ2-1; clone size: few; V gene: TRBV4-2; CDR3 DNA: TGTGCCAGCAGCCAAGCTGAAGCGCGGGATGAGCAGTTCTTC; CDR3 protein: CASSQAEARDEQFF
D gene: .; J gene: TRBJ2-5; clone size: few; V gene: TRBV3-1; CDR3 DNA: TGTGCCAGCAGCCATCTTACACAGACCCAGTACTTC; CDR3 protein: CASSHLTQTQYF